This TCR beta chain was captured in a study of Ad26.COV2.S vaccination and SARS-CoV-2 variants. CDR1 and CDR2 from the germline V gene are MNHEY and SMNVEV (reference sequence). The CDR3 length is 14 residues. Trimming cost V 6 bases and J 1 base; bases outside gene matches: 1. Documented treatment: about 20 received Ad26.COV2.S at low or high dose, single or two shots; 5 received placebo; per-sample allocation not given. Samples were taken on day 63 after the first vaccine or placebo injection. Assay used: immunoSEQ multiplex PCR; TCRdb lists only in-frame clones, some missing. There are under 300,000 clones in the sample; approximately 88% occur only once, and 2.5% to 3.5% lies in the top ten.

The starting material was peripheral blood, obtained in a trial of Ad26.COV2.S vaccine versus placebo. The chain employs TRBV27 and TRBJ2-2; 8 bases agree with TRBD1. This sequence originates from a person between 18 and 65 years old who received the Ad26.COV2.S COVID-19 vaccine or a placebo. The CDR3 spells CASSGTGNTGELFF. The CDR3 bases are TGTGCCAGCAGCGGGACAGGGAACACCGGGGAGCTGTTTTTT.